The sequence of this T cell receptor beta chain was determined in a study of shared T cell receptors in the human thymus (dated by TCRdb to the early 2020s). In the study overall: The study examined how the human thymus generates shared, self-reactive T-cell receptor alpha chains.

The germline ends are 8 bases apart after V is trimmed by 6 bases and J by 8 bases. Counted from cysteine to phenylalanine, this CDR3 has 11 amino acids. The read is trimmed to its CDR3 DNA, 33 bases read in frame from base 1. CDR1 and CDR2 are read off the germline V gene as WSHSY and SAAADI. With regard to this clone: What antigen it recognizes has not been identified. There are no base qualities to consult, and no much larger clone falls within one base.

To prepare the library, the immunoSEQ multiplex PCR assay was applied. Drawn from immuneACCESS, this table holds only the in-frame rearrangements with V and J called that TCRdb kept. Clones are partly lost; checked studies trace under half to an unresolved V gene and leave the rest unexplained. Within this sample are hundreds of thousands of clones, with 70% to 90% of them counted one time only. The top ten hold roughly 0.0097% of the sample. These sequences were also reported in another study, on human thymus T cells. The second study's paper adds: In Finland, the donors were immunologically healthy infants who were having open corrective cardiac surgery for congenital heart defects. Thymus tissue was obtained as surgical resects removed during corrective cardiac surgery. Both the thymic and the peripheral blood repertoires appeared to show biased V and J gene segment usage. According to the related research, thymic TCR repertoires were highly overlapping among unrelated individuals. TCR alpha and beta repertoires from roughly eight infant thymus samples and a few related peripheral blood samples were characterized in the study. Donor ages ranging from about 6 to 250 days were recorded, and about six male and two female infants were included in the cohort. Thymocytes were released mechanically from tissue and stored at -70 °C as pellets of 10-30 million cells. Genomic DNA was extracted from frozen cell pellets with a QIAsymphony instrument. The immunoSEQ multiplex PCR assay was used to amplify the TCRB and TCRAD loci from a standardized quantity of quality-controlled genomic DNA. The V(D)J region was spanned by amplicons of a length sufficient to cover the CDR3 and to identify V and J genes. The amplicons were sequenced on an Illumina platform via the commercial immunoSEQ service. Primer bias and sequencing errors were corrected as previously described, and TCRAD and TCRB were defined on the basis of the IMGT database. Analysis of the repertoires was done with immunoSEQ Analyzer 3.0 and VDJTools and included basic statistics, V/J segment usage, diversity estimates, rarefaction and pairwise overlap. Diversity was estimated with Chao1, ChaoE, Efron-Thisted, Shannon and inverse Simpson indices, and also on datasets down-sampled to the smallest sample. Repertoire overlap used strict matching of CDR3 nucleotide sequence, V gene and J gene, with Jaccard-based multidimensional scaling clustering. On average, thymus samples gave 650,000 to 850,000 unique TCRB clonotypes, whereas blood samples gave about 84,000.

The chain links TRBV10-2 with TRBJ1-3; the D gene remains uncertain. Sequenced sample: thymocytes. The sequence was obtained from a boy younger than two with a congenital heart defect. Donor details come from another sample of the same person, matched by shared clones. The DNA reads TGCGCCAGCAGGAGGGCGGACACCATATATTTT. Its protein reads: CASRRADTIYF.